These 30 T cell receptor beta chains share one sample of origin, sequenced in a study of shared clonotypes between healthy human individuals (TCRdb year 2020). CD8 naive samples were CD45RO-negative cells positively selected for CCR7, giving a CD45RA+CCR7+ population that excluded TemRA cells. Library prep was done by the immunoSEQ multiplex PCR assay. TCRdb took over this immuneACCESS table, retaining in-frame rearrangements with V and J assigned. Such tables are incomplete; in checked studies, under half of the missing clones stem from an unresolved V gene, and the remainder is unexplained. The sample yields roughly 2.1 million clones; 90% to 95% were counted once. Under 2% of the sample is held by the ten biggest clonotypes. The sequenced sample consisted of naive CD8+ T cells from PBMCs. Explained via the paper, the cell subset or site label denotes: CD45RA+CCR7+. Every receptor here comes from a man between 18 and 35 years old in good health. Some clones in this sample may be carry-over from other donors' samples.

V and J are TRBV4-2 and TRBJ2-7; 9 bases map to TRBD1. The ends lost 1 base at V and 5 bases at J; junction bases unmatched: 0. Per the germline V gene, CDR1 is LGHNA and CDR2 is YNFKEQ. The CDR3 length is 13 residues. CDR3 coding DNA: TGTGCCAGCAGCCAAGGGACAGGGGACGAGCAGTACTTC. Translation gives CASSQGTGDEQYF.

The chain combines TRBV15 with TRBJ1-2, with D maybe TRBD1 (5 bases). Trimming removed 0 bases at V and 3 bases at J, with 20 bases between. The CDR3 runs 18 residues. Germline V gene sequence: CDR1 LNHNV, CDR2 YYDKDF (reference sequence). The CDR3 region has the DNA TGTGCCACCAGCAGAGAGCCCTTTGGGGCCAAAGAGCACTATGGCTACACCTTC. Residues: CATSREPFGAKEHYGYTF.

The rearrangement joins TRBV19 to TRBJ2-7; 8 bases are shared with TRBD1. The trim removed 5 bases at V and 5 bases at J, leaving 8 bases unmatched. The CDR3 contains 14 residues. CDR1 and CDR2 (germline): LNHDA, SQIVND (reference sequence). Written as DNA, the CDR3 is TGTGCCAGTAGTGTCCGGGACAGGTACAACGAGCAGTACTTC. Protein sequence: CASSVRDRYNEQYF.

The J gene is TRBJ2-1, the V gene TRBV7-8; no definite D call. The CDR3 spans 11 residues. Germline CDR1 reads SGHVS; CDR2 reads FQNEAQ. V lost 3 bases and J 5 bases, leaving 2 bases between the germline ends. CDR3 sequence reads: CASSLDNEQFF. In nucleotides, the CDR3 is TGTGCCAGCAGCTTGGACAATGAGCAGTTCTTC.

The chain couples TRBV19 to TRBJ2-1; D unclear. CDR1 and CDR2 from the germline V gene are LNHDA and SQIVND (reference sequence). The CDR3 has 17 amino acids. Trimming stripped 3 bases from V and 3 bases from J, with 18 bases between. The CDR3 loop is CASSIQAYLTDYNEQFF. The DNA for the CDR3 is TGTGCCAGTAGTATCCAAGCTTACCTAACCGACTACAATGAGCAGTTCTTC.

V is TRBV11-3 and J is TRBJ2-3, with 12 nucleotides matching TRBD2. The CDR3 contains 16 residues. Losses at the gene ends were 5 bases for V and 2 bases for J; bases not matched to a gene: 5. CDR1 SGHNT and CDR2 YENEEA come from the germline V gene. CDR3 sequence reads: CASSRTSGENTDTQYF. CDR3 DNA: TGTGCCAGCAGCCGGACTAGCGGGGAGAACACAGATACGCAGTATTTT.

The chain has TRBV28 and TRBJ1-5, with a possible D match to TRBD1 (6 bases). The CDR3 runs to 14 residues. Looked up from germline, CDR1 is MDHEN and CDR2 is SYDVKM. The germline V and J ends were trimmed by 6 bases and 4 bases, with 13 bases remaining between them. In DNA, the CDR3 is TGTGCCAGCAGCGATACCGGGACAAATCAGCCCCAGCATTTT. Encoded protein: CASSDTGTNQPQHF.

This clone was found once. The V and J genes are TRBV5-1 and TRBJ2-7, with D maybe TRBD2 (6 bases). The V gene lost 4 bases and the J gene lost 3 bases, with 14 bases spanning the gap. Germline assignment: CDR1 SGHRS and CDR2 YFSETQ. This CDR3 region has 14 residues. The CDR3: CASSPRAGFYEQYF. The CDR3 coding sequence is TGCGCCAGCAGCCCCCGGGCGGGGTTCTACGAGCAGTACTTC. Full variable domain (missing parts from reference TRBV5-1 and TRBJ2-7): KAGVTQTPRYLIKTRGQQVTLSCSPISGHRSVSWYQQTPGQGLQFLFEYFSETQRNKGNFPGRFSGRQFSNSRSEMNVSTLELGDSALYLCASSPRAGFYEQYFGPGTRLTVT.

The chain recombines TRBV2 with TRBJ2-7; 7 bases line up with TRBD1. The CDR3 has 15 residues. Trimming took 2 bases from V and 4 from J; bases not matched to a gene: 8. The germline CDR1 and CDR2 sequences are SNHLY and FYNNEI. The CDR3 DNA is TGTGCCAGCAGTGAACCACAGGGGCTGTTGTACGAGCAGTACTTC. Its protein product is CASSEPQGLLYEQYF. Full variable domain (missing parts from reference TRBV2 and TRBJ2-7): EPEVTQTPSHQVTQMGQEVILRCVPISNHLYFYWYRQILGQKVEFLVSFYNNEISEKSEIFDDQFSVERPDGSNFTLKIRSTKLEDSAMYFCASSEPQGLLYEQYFGPGTRLTVT.

The chain employs TRBV7-6 and TRBJ2-7; 11 bases are a match to TRBD2. The CDR3 totals 15 residues. CDR1 and CDR2 from the germline V gene are SGHVS and FNYEAQ. The V gene end was trimmed by 6 bases and the J gene end by 2 bases; junction bases not matched to a gene: 6. The CDR3 sequence is CASSLTSGAPYEQYF. The CDR3 DNA sequence: TGTGCCAGCAGTTTGACTAGCGGGGCACCCTACGAGCAGTACTTC.

The genes are TRBV10-3 and TRBJ2-2, with TRBD2 matching over 7 bases. Trimming took 3 bases from V and 4 from J; bases not matched to a gene: 5. The CDR3 length is 15 residues. The V gene's germline CDR1 is ENHRY and CDR2 SYGVKD. Here the CDR3 DNA reads TGTGCCATCAGTGACCCGGGGGGAGCCACCGGGGAGCTGTTTTTT. Protein product: CAISDPGGATGELFF.

The chain has TRBV4-2 and TRBJ2-7; 10 nucleotides match TRBD2. Germline assignment: CDR1 LGHNA and CDR2 YNFKEQ. The J segment lost 3 bases and the V segment lost 0 bases, leaving 2 bases of the junction unmatched. CDR3 length equals 15 residues. The CDR3 loop is CASSQEEREGYEQYF. The CDR3, as DNA: TGTGCCAGCAGCCAAGAAGAGCGGGAGGGCTACGAGCAGTACTTC.

In nucleotides, the CDR3 is TGTGCCAGCAGTGAAGCTAACTACGAGCAGTACTTC. Translation: CASSEANYEQYF. V usage is TRBV6-1 and J usage is TRBJ2-7; D gene ambiguous. The length of the CDR3 is 12 residues. Trimming stripped 0 bases from V and 3 bases from J, with 3 bases between. Germline-derived CDR1 and CDR2 are MNHNS and SASEGT.

The V and J genes are TRBV27 and TRBJ1-2; no reliable D call. Trimming shortened V by 5 bases and J by 0 bases, and 13 bases separated the two germline ends. Looked up from germline, CDR1 is MNHEY and CDR2 is SMNVEV (reference sequence). The CDR3 has 15 residues. CDR3 in DNA: TGTGCCAGCAGTCCCCAGGCCCCAGCTAACTATGGCTACACCTTC. This gives the protein CASSPQAPANYGYTF.

V usage is TRBV4-1 and J usage is TRBJ2-7, with unresolved D. Trimming shortened V by 5 bases and J by 0 bases, and 8 bases separated the two germline ends. The CDR3 totals 13 residues. Germline V gives CDR1 MGHRA, CDR2 YSYEKL. The CDR3 is CASSVGRSYEQYF. The DNA of the CDR3 is TGCGCCAGCAGCGTCGGGCGCTCCTACGAGCAGTACTTC.

J is TRBJ2-2 and V is TRBV12-5, with D maybe TRBD1 (6 bases). The CDR3 extends over 16 amino acids. Germline loops: CDR1 LGHNT, CDR2 FRNRAP. Trimming shortened V by 3 bases and J by 3 bases, and 14 bases separated the two germline ends. CDR3 sequence (DNA): TGTGCTAGTGGTTTAAAACCCAGGGGCTACACCGGGGAGCTGTTTTTT. This codes for CASGLKPRGYTGELFF.

The chain carries TRBV9 and TRBJ1-1; no clear D. The CDR3 extends over 17 amino acids. Trimming removed 4 bases from V and 4 bases from J, with 23 bases in between. Germline assignment: CDR1 SGDLS and CDR2 YYNGEE. The CDR3 sequence: CASSPQARPTAGTEAFF. The CDR3 nucleotides read TGTGCCAGCAGCCCCCAGGCCAGGCCCACCGCGGGCACTGAAGCTTTCTTT.

This chain connects TRBV28 to TRBJ1-6; the match to TRBD1 covers 7 bases. Losses at the gene ends were 7 bases for V and 11 bases for J; bases not matched to a gene: 14. Germline CDR1 MDHEN, CDR2 SYDVKM. This CDR3 is 15 amino acids long. The CDR3 sequence is CASTPHRGQRAPLHF. CDR3 bases: TGTGCCAGCACCCCCCACAGGGGTCAGAGGGCACCCCTCCACTTT.

Concerning this clone: At the DNA level, this CDR3 is encoded by other sequences in the same sample as well. The chain is built from TRBV19 and TRBJ1-5; D is possibly TRBD1 (5 bases). The CDR3 has 15 residues. From germline, CDR1 is LNHDA and CDR2 SQIVND (reference sequence). The V and J ends lost 0 bases and 2 bases respectively, with 8 bases between them. The CDR3 loop is CASSIDGGGNQPQHF. The CDR3 region has the DNA TGTGCCAGTAGTATAGATGGGGGGGGCAATCAGCCCCAGCATTTT.

This clone was counted only a few times. The chain is built from TRBV6-1 and TRBJ1-5, with 9 bases lining up with TRBD1. The CDR3 sequence is 13 residues long. The germline V gene has CDR1 MNHNS and CDR2 SASEGT. The junction had 3 bases not matched to a gene; V was cut back by 10 bases and J by 2 bases. CDR3 sequence reads: CATRDRGNQPQHF. The DNA of the CDR3 is TGTGCCACCCGGGACAGGGGCAATCAGCCCCAGCATTTT.

This clone was recorded once. This chain links TRBV9 with TRBJ1-2; weak D call: TRBD1 (5 bases). V was trimmed by 3 bases and J by 8 bases, leaving 11 bases between them. Germline V CDR1 and CDR2: SGDLS, YYNGEE. The CDR3 totals 12 residues. The CDR3 DNA reads as TGTGCCAGCAGCGGCGGGGGTAACGGCTACACCTTC. This sequence encodes CASSGGGNGYTF. Variable domain in full (rest from reference TRBV9 and TRBJ1-2): DSGVTQTPKHLITATGQRVTLRCSPRSGDLSVYWYQQSLDQGLQFLIQYYNGEERAKGNILERFSAQQFPDLHSELNLSSLELGDSALYFCASSGGGNGYTFGSGTRLTVV.

The chain combines TRBV27 with TRBJ1-2, with D hard to call. CDR3 length equals 13 residues. V was trimmed by 3 bases and J by 4 bases, leaving 9 bases between them. From germline, CDR1 is MNHEY and CDR2 SMNVEV (reference sequence). CDR3 in amino acids: CASSFSVGYGYTF. In DNA, the CDR3 is TGTGCCAGCAGTTTCTCGGTGGGCTATGGCTACACCTTC.

The V and J genes are TRBV6-1 and TRBJ2-2; the D is unclear. CDR3 length equals 10 residues. V was shortened by 7 bases and J by 6 bases, with 3 bases between the two germline ends. From germline, CDR1 is MNHNS and CDR2 SASEGT. For the CDR3, the DNA is TGTGCCAGCATCCCCGGGGAGCTGTTTTTT. Encoded protein: CASIPGELFF.

V usage is TRBV9 and J usage is TRBJ1-4; no clear D. Deletions cut 1 base from V and 5 bases from J, with 12 bases between. Looked up from germline, CDR1 is SGDLS and CDR2 is YYNGEE. This CDR3 spans 15 amino acids. As DNA, the CDR3 is TGTGCCAGCAGCGTATTCGGTACAAGAAATGAAAAACTGTTTTTT. Amino acids: CASSVFGTRNEKLFF.

The rearrangement joins TRBV7-9 to TRBJ2-7, with TRBD2 matching over 13 bases. V was clipped by 5 bases and J by 4 bases; unmatched bases: 5. Germline-derived CDR1 and CDR2 are SEHNR and FQNEAQ (reference sequence). The CDR3 has 15 amino acids. CDR3 DNA sequence: TGTGCCAGCAGCCGGACTAGCGGGAGTCCGTACGAGCAGTACTTC. Its protein product is CASSRTSGSPYEQYF. The full variable domain, with the rest looked up from reference TRBV7-9 and TRBJ2-7, is DTGVSQNPRHKITKRGQNVTFRCDPISEHNRLYWYRQTLGQGPEFLTYFQNEAQLEKSRLLSDRFSAERPKGSFSTLEIQRTEQGDSAMYLCASSRTSGSPYEQYFGPGTRLTVT.

The chain has TRBV5-4 and TRBJ2-7; the D call may be TRBD1 or TRBD2 (6 bases each). V lost 4 bases to trimming and J lost 3 bases, with 14 bases between them. Germline V lookup: CDR1 SGHNT, CDR2 YYREEE (reference sequence). This CDR3 has 14 amino acids. This CDR3 reads CASSANGGHYEQYF. The CDR3 nucleotides read TGTGCCAGCAGCGCAAACGGGGGACACTACGAGCAGTACTTC.

This clone was observed once. CDR3 DNA sequence: TGTGCCAGCTCACCACAGGGGGTTCTTTTCAATGAGCAGTTCTTC. Its protein is CASSPQGVLFNEQFF. The chain uses TRBV18 and TRBJ2-1; TRBD1 is a possible D gene (6 bases). Germline values: CDR1 KGHSH, CDR2 LQKENI. The length of the CDR3 is 15 residues. Trimming removed 1 base at V and 6 bases at J, with 13 bases between. The full variable domain, completed using reference TRBV18 and TRBJ2-1, is NAGVMQNPRHLVRRRGQEARLRCSPMKGHSHVYWYRQLPEEGLKFMVYLQKENIIDESGMPKERFSAEFPKEGPSILRIQQVVRGDSAAYFCASSPQGVLFNEQFFGPGTRLTVL.

The chain links TRBV7-7 to TRBJ2-5; D unclear. The CDR3 runs 14 residues. V was cut by 2 bases and J by 2 bases, with 9 bases left in between. Germline V CDR1 and CDR2: SSHAT, FNYEAQ (reference sequence). CDR3 protein: CASSLSVVQETQYF. CDR3 in DNA: TGTGCCAGCAGCTTAAGTGTGGTACAAGAGACCCAGTACTTC.

The J gene is TRBJ2-1, the V gene TRBV4-2, with D hard to call. The CDR3 runs to 12 residues. V was pared by 6 bases and J by 14 bases, with 17 bases between. From germline, CDR1 is LGHNA and CDR2 YNFKEQ. CDR3 in DNA: TGTGCCAGCAGAGGCTTAAGAAGGGTGAAGTTCTTC. Translation gives CASRGLRRVKFF.

The chain recombines TRBV4-1 with TRBJ1-2; tentatively, D is TRBD1 (5 bases). Trimming took off 0 bases at V and 8 bases at J, with 16 bases between the two ends. Germline CDR1 is MGHRA and CDR2 is YSYEKL. The CDR3 is 15 residues long. Written as DNA, the CDR3 is TGCGCCAGCAGCCAAGAACCAGGGAGTCAGGAAGGCTACACCTTC. Residues: CASSQEPGSQEGYTF.